A selection of T cell receptor beta chains follows, all from one sample in a study of blood T cell repertoires in COVID-19. Here immunoSEQ multiplex PCR was the method, and the copy in TCRdb shows in-frame clones only, minus some. Among 150,000 or so clones, 75% to 80% were seen once, and the ten largest hold 2.5% to 3%. Sequencing was carried out using PBMCs or T cells enriched from blood (not recorded which). The receptors derive from a woman between 45 and 60 years old who had recovered from COVID-19. The CDR3 runs from the conserved cysteine through the conserved F or W. A D gene is named only where the DNA matches it firmly. Size is stated for part of the rows, as once, few or many counts, or as a class when the clone is expanded.

V	J	D	size	DNA	CDR3
TRBV5-1	TRBJ1-1	TRBD1	.	TGCGCCAGCAACATGGGACAGGGGAACACTGAAGCTTTCTTT	CASNMGQGNTEAFF
TRBV7-8	TRBJ2-7	.	.	TGTGCCAGCAGCTTAGCTGTTAATTACGAGCAGTACTTC	CASSLAVNYEQYF
TRBV10-3	TRBJ2-1	TRBD2	.	TGTGCCATCAGAGTGGGACTAGGGGGAAATGAGCAGTTCTTC	CAIRVGLGGNEQFF
TRBV2	TRBJ2-1	TRBD1	.	TGTGCCAGCAGACGGGACAGAGATATCTACAATGAGCAGTTCTTC	CASRRDRDIYNEQFF
TRBV5-1	TRBJ2-3	.	.	TGCGCCAGCAGTGGTAGTAAGACAGATACGCAGTATTTT	CASSGSKTDTQYF
TRBV7-9	TRBJ1-2	.	.	TGTGCCAGCACCGCGACAGCCTATGGCTACACCTTC	CASTATAYGYTF
TRBV27	TRBJ1-6	.	many	TGTGCCAGCGGGGAACAGGGCAGGACACCCCTCCACTTT	CASGEQGRTPLHF
TRBV5-1	TRBJ2-3	.	.	TGCGCCAGCAGCAAGCGGGCCGATGATACGCAGTATTTT	CASSKRADDTQYF
TRBV11-3	TRBJ1-4	.	few	TGTGCCAGCAGCTTAGATCGGGGCAGGGAGGCTGAAAAACTGTTTTTT	CASSLDRGREAEKLFF
TRBV9	TRBJ1-5	.	once	TGTGCCAGCAGCGCAGACGGCAGGGGAAGCAATCAGCCCCAGCATTTT	CASSADGRGSNQPQHF